This T cell receptor (beta chain) is drawn from a study of cytomegalovirus exposure and HLA in healthy donors. Overall study context: Samples from HLA-typed donors yielded about 85 million unique TCRs in an early data release. Study-level findings and limits: The study labeled 164 TCR beta chains cytomegalovirus-associated. As confirmed in vitro, a few CMV-associated chains were specific for CMV antigens. Most TCR sequences were uncommon, yet certain public TCRs appeared in many donors.

The study ran its PCR with 60 Vbeta and 13 Jbeta primers. The assay was immunoSEQ multiplex PCR, and TCRdb's table has in-frame clones only and misses some. The sample carries 180,000 or so clones, approximately 84% recorded once. Details on this clone: Antigen unknown.

The CDR3 spans 14 residues. The ends were cut back, 0 bases at V and 0 bases at J, with 7 bases in the middle. The germline V gene has CDR1 SGHKS and CDR2 YYEKEE (reference sequence). This receptor was obtained from a girl aged 5-17 years in good health and CMV-seropositive. The V and J genes are TRBV5-5 and TRBJ2-7; no firm D call. Sequenced material: PBMCs. The CDR3 sequence is CASSLVGSSYEQYF. The CDR3 DNA follows: TGTGCCAGCAGCTTGGTCGGTTCCTCCTACGAGCAGTACTTC.